What follows are 8 T cell receptor beta chains derived from one specimen sequenced in a study of T cell responses to AZD1222 COVID-19 vaccine. Profiled with immunoSEQ multiplex PCR; TCRdb holds only in-frame clones, not every one. The sample shows 140,000 to 150,000 clones, more than 85% of them seen only once. Sequencing was performed on peripheral blood, taken after recovery from COVID-19. Receptors were obtained from an adult who had recovered from COVID-19.

This clone was recorded once. V and J are TRBV27 and TRBJ1-2; 8 bases are a match to TRBD1. The germline gives CDR1 MNHEY, CDR2 SMNVEV (reference sequence). The junction had 7 bases not matched to a gene; V was cut back by 6 bases and J by 7 bases. The CDR3 has 13 amino acids. This chain's CDR3 is CASSTRGRGGYTF. CDR3 sequence (DNA): TGTGCCAGCAGCACCAGGGGGCGGGGTGGCTACACCTTC.

The chain couples TRBV5-4 to TRBJ2-5; no firm D call. Per the germline V gene, CDR1 is SGHNT and CDR2 is YYREEE (reference sequence). The CDR3 spans 15 residues. Trimming took 0 bases from V and 1 from J, leaving 10 bases between them. The CDR3 loop is CASSLEKGRQETQYF. As DNA, the CDR3 is TGTGCCAGCAGCTTGGAAAAGGGCCGCCAAGAGACCCAGTACTTC.

This chain joins TRBV19 and TRBJ2-1; D is undetermined. CDR1 is LNHDA, CDR2 SQIVND, per germline (reference sequence). Trimming stripped 3 bases from V and 7 bases from J, with 7 bases between. CDR3 length: 12 amino acids. The CDR3: CASSMVGNEQFF. The CDR3 bases are TGTGCCAGTAGTATGGTGGGGAATGAGCAGTTCTTC.

The chain employs TRBV7-8 and TRBJ1-1, with unresolved D. This CDR3 spans 16 amino acids. Germline assignment: CDR1 SGHVS and CDR2 FQNEAQ. Trimming removed 2 bases at V and 0 bases at J, with 13 bases between. CDR3 amino acids: CASSLRTAIMNTEAFF. The CDR3 coding sequence is TGTGCCAGCAGCTTACGAACGGCGATTATGAACACTGAAGCTTTCTTT.

V usage is TRBV30 and J usage is TRBJ1-5, with D tentatively TRBD1 (5 bases). The CDR3 is 15 amino acids. The ends were cut back, 1 base at V and 5 bases at J, with 15 bases in the middle. Per the germline V gene, CDR1 is GTSNPN and CDR2 is SVGIG (reference sequence). CDR3 region: CAWSGRDPRYQPQHF. In DNA form, the CDR3 reads TGTGCCTGGAGTGGACGGGACCCTCGGTATCAGCCCCAGCATTTT.

The chain recombines TRBV30 with TRBJ2-3; 8 bases align to TRBD2. Germline V gives CDR1 GTSNPN, CDR2 SVGIG (reference sequence). The trim removed 3 bases at V and 5 bases at J, leaving 7 bases unmatched. The CDR3 length is 14 residues. The CDR3 DNA reads as TGTGCCTGGAGCTGGGGGCTAGCGGGAGATACGCAGTATTTT. Amino acid sequence: CAWSWGLAGDTQYF.

V and J are TRBV27 and TRBJ1-3; D remains unclear. Germline V lookup: CDR1 MNHEY, CDR2 SMNVEV (reference sequence). The CDR3 sequence is 14 residues long. The V end lost 6 bases, the J end lost 4 bases, and 13 bases lay between the germline ends. The CDR3: CASSLLGPGNTIYF. The DNA for the CDR3 is TGTGCCAGCAGCCTATTAGGGCCGGGAAACACCATATATTTT.

The V gene is TRBV29-1, the J gene TRBJ2-7; the match to TRBD2 covers 8 bases. CDR3 length: 12 residues. The V gene end was trimmed by 6 bases and the J gene end by 4 bases; junction bases not matched to a gene: 5. In germline, CDR1 is SQVTM, CDR2 ANQGSEA. CDR3 coding DNA: TGCAGCGTGGTAGCGGGAATGTACGAGCAGTACTTC. Its translation: CSVVAGMYEQYF.